A selection of T cell receptor beta chains follows, all from one sample in a study of OX40 agonist ivuxolimab in advanced cancers. Method: immunoSEQ multiplex PCR; TCRdb's copy keeps in-frame clones and lacks some. The sample shows around 70,000 clones, 70% to 85% of them seen only once. The sample consisted of CD4+ or CD8+ T cells sorted from blood, taken in a trial of the OX40 agonist ivuxolimab. The receptors originated from an adult with an advanced solid tumor such as melanoma, head and neck, liver or kidney cancer. CDR3s include the opening cysteine and the closing phenylalanine or tryptophan. Fields, in order: J gene, clone size, D gene, V gene, CDR3 protein, CDR3 DNA. A D gene is named only where the DNA matches it firmly. The size of a clone is reported for some rows only, either as once, few or many, or as a class for expanded clones.

>TRBJ2-4|-|-|TRBV6-6
CASSYPSSGVNIQYF
TGTGCCAGCAGTTACCCATCTTCTGGGGTAAACATTCAGTACTTC
>TRBJ2-3|-|TRBD2|TRBV4-3
CASSQSTSGGPNF
TGCGCCAGCAGCCAGTCGACTAGCGGGGGCCCGAATTTT
>TRBJ2-1|-|TRBD1|TRBV5-1
CASSPGQGANEQFF
TGCGCCAGCAGCCCCGGACAGGGGGCCAATGAGCAGTTCTTC
>TRBJ1-5|once|TRBD1|TRBV7-8
CASSPPWTGVHSNQPQHF
TGTGCCAGCAGCCCCCCTTGGACAGGGGTCCATAGCAATCAGCCCCAGCATTTT
>TRBJ2-3|-|TRBD2|TRBV5-1
CASTQGLAGPTDTQYF
TGCGCCAGCACCCAGGGACTAGCGGGCCCCACAGATACGCAGTATTTT
>TRBJ1-2|-|TRBD1|TRBV11-2
CASSLSGGDGYTF
TGTGCCAGCAGCTTATCAGGGGGTGATGGCTACACCTTC
>TRBJ1-2|-|TRBD1|TRBV5-6
CASSLSGQDHIYGYTF
TGTGCCAGCAGCTTGTCGGGACAGGACCACATCTATGGCTACACCTTC
>TRBJ1-2|-|TRBD1|TRBV6-6
CASSLQGEVGYTF
TGTGCCAGCAGTCTACAGGGGGAGGTTGGCTACACCTTC
>TRBJ1-2|-|-|TRBV19
CASRTAYGYTF
TGTGCCAGTAGAACAGCCTATGGCTACACCTTC
>TRBJ2-5|-|-|TRBV5-1
CASSWDRPTETQYF
TGCGCCAGCAGCTGGGACCGACCCACCGAGACCCAGTACTTC
>TRBJ1-1|-|-|TRBV7-9
CASSLGKISGEAFF
TGTGCCAGCAGCTTAGGAAAAATCAGCGGTGAAGCTTTCTTT
>TRBJ2-5|-|TRBD2|TRBV12-5
CASGLGSGTTIQETQYF
TGTGCTAGTGGTTTGGGATCCGGGACTACAATTCAAGAGACCCAGTACTTC
>TRBJ1-5|-|TRBD1|TRBV7-9
CASSLGQSRNQPQHF
TGTGCCAGCAGCTTGGGACAGTCACGCAATCAGCCCCAGCATTTT
>TRBJ2-3|once|-|TRBV27
CASSYPWDSTDTQYF
TGTGCCAGCAGCTATCCGTGGGACAGCACAGATACGCAGTATTTT
>TRBJ2-5|-|-|TRBV2
CASSSEMTQYF
TGTGCCAGCAGTTCTGAGATGACCCAGTACTTC
>TRBJ2-4|-|-|TRBV19
CASRQGGRAKNIQYF
TGTGCCAGTAGACAGGGAGGACGGGCCAAAAACATTCAGTACTTC